The present TCR beta chain was sequenced within a study of Graves' ophthalmopathy and Graves' hyperthyroidism. General study results and limits: Prediction of ophthalmopathy progression reached roughly 68% sensitivity and 72% to 75% specificity. Most expanded thyroid clonotypes above 0.001 frequency also appeared in blood.

Using RNA transcripts, the TCR beta CDR3 regions were amplified. After a first-round RT-PCR with HTBI primers, a second-round multiplex PCR was run. TCRdb redid the calling of the multiplex PCR reads with MiXCR, one entry per CDR3 protein. The repertoire includes about 500,000 distinct CDR3 sequences, around 15% of them detected once, and 8% to 10% sits in the top ten. All donors with ophthalmopathy were recorded as having moderate-to-severe activity, CAS ≥3, NOSPECS ≥4 and a duration under 3 months. The table lists this clonotype with many counts. As yet, its antigen is unknown. The sequencing input was blood. This TCR was sampled from a woman in her thirties with Graves' ophthalmopathy.

This CDR3 reads CASSQVVLGFTEAFF. CDR3 coding DNA: TGTGCCAGCAGCCAAGTCGTATTAGGGTTCACTGAAGCTTTCTTT. V usage is TRBV14 and J usage is TRBJ1-1; no reliable D call. Trimming took off 1 base at V and 4 bases at J, with 13 bases between the two ends. CDR1 is SGHDN, CDR2 FVKESK, per germline. The CDR3 length is 15 residues.